A selection of T cell receptor beta chains follows, all from one sample in a study of T cell responses to AZD1222 COVID-19 vaccine. Measured with immunoSEQ multiplex PCR; TCRdb has only the in-frame clones, and not every one. Among about 160,000 clones listed, over 75% were seen once. The sample in question was peripheral blood, obtained 28 days after the second AZD1222 dose. The receptors come from an adult who received the AZD1222 COVID-19 vaccine. The CDR3 runs from the conserved cysteine through the conserved F or W. Fields, in order: J gene, CDR3 length, V gene, clone size, D gene, CDR3 DNA, CDR3 protein. D genes are given only for firm matches. Clone sizes are given selectively: once, few, many, or a class where the clone is expanded.

TRBJ1-5,19,TRBV11-2,once,TRBD1,TGTGCCAGCAGCCCCGGGACAGGGTTGATAGGGTCGGGCAATCAGCCCCAGCATTTT,CASSPGTGLIGSGNQPQHF
TRBJ1-2,13,TRBV15,-,-,TGTGCCACCAGCAGAGATCGAACGCGGGGCTACACCTTC,CATSRDRTRGYTF
TRBJ2-5,13,TRBV12-3/TRBV12-4,-,-,TGTGCCAGCAGTTTAGGGATAGCGGAGACCCAGTACTTC,CASSLGIAETQYF
TRBJ1-5,14,TRBV6-1,-,-,TGTGCCAGCAGTGAAGGTCCAAGCAATCAGCCCCAGCATTTT,CASSEGPSNQPQHF
TRBJ1-2,13,TRBV6-5,-,TRBD1,TGTGCCAGCAGTTCCGACAGGGGCTATGGCTACACCTTC,CASSSDRGYGYTF
TRBJ2-7,12,TRBV7-9,once,-,TGTGCCAGCAGCGCCCTCACGTGGGAGCAGTACTTC,CASSALTWEQYF
TRBJ2-7,15,TRBV27,-,TRBD1,TGTGCCAGCAGTGGCCGGGACAGGGGCCACTACGAGCAGTACTTC,CASSGRDRGHYEQYF
TRBJ1-2,16,TRBV7-9,-,TRBD1,TGTGCCAGCAGCTCTCTAGTGGGACAGGGGGCGTACGGCTACACCTTC,CASSSLVGQGAYGYTF
TRBJ1-4,15,TRBV7-8,-,TRBD1,TGTGCCAGCAGCGCCCGACAGGGGCTTAATGAAAAACTGTTTTTT,CASSARQGLNEKLFF
TRBJ2-1,11,TRBV4-1,-,-,TGCGCCAGCAGCCAAGCTAATGAGCAGTTCTTC,CASSQANEQFF
TRBJ2-7,15,TRBV27,few,-,TGTGCCAGCAGTCCCCCCGCGGGGCCCAACTACGAGCAGTACTTC,CASSPPAGPNYEQYF
TRBJ2-2,16,TRBV2,-,-,TGTGCCAGCAGTGAAGGGGTAGGGATGCACACCGGGGAGCTGTTTTTT,CASSEGVGMHTGELFF
TRBJ2-1,12,TRBV27,-,-,TGTGCCAGCAGTTTTCAGGGGAATGAGCAGTTCTTC,CASSFQGNEQFF
TRBJ2-5,15,TRBV3-1/TRBV3-2,-,-,TGTGCCAGCAGCCAAGAGCTAGCGTTAACGCAGACCCAGTACTTC,CASSQELALTQTQYF
TRBJ1-4,13,TRBV5-4,-,-,TGTGCCAGCAGCCTGGACGGGAATGAAAAACTGTTTTTT,CASSLDGNEKLFF
TRBJ2-7,15,TRBV7-6,-,TRBD1,TGTGCCAGCAGCTCCCTAGGACAGGGCGGCTACGAGCAGTACTTC,CASSSLGQGGYEQYF
TRBJ2-1,15,TRBV14,once,TRBD1,TGTGCCAGCAGCCAGGGACAGGGGATTTACAATGAGCAGTTCTTC,CASSQGQGIYNEQFF
TRBJ1-3,13,TRBV30,-,TRBD1,TGTGCCTGTCTTCGCACAGGGGGGAACACCATATATTTT,CACLRTGGNTIYF
TRBJ2-7,13,TRBV12-3/TRBV12-4,-,-,TGTGCCAGCAGTCCATCGGAGGGCTACGAGCAGTACTTC,CASSPSEGYEQYF
TRBJ1-1,13,TRBV12-3/TRBV12-4,-,-,TGTGCCAGCAGTTTATCAGGGAACACTGAAGCTTTCTTT,CASSLSGNTEAFF
TRBJ2-7,15,TRBV14,-,TRBD1,TGTGCCAGCAGCCAGATTACGGGACAGGCCTCCGAGCAGTACTTC,CASSQITGQASEQYF
TRBJ2-7,13,TRBV7-9,-,-,TGTGCCAGCAGCGTGGGAGACACCTACGAGCAGTACTTC,CASSVGDTYEQYF
TRBJ2-7,13,TRBV4-1,few,-,TGCGCCAGCAGCCTCCGGGACTTCGGAGAGCAGTACTTC,CASSLRDFGEQYF
TRBJ1-6,14,TRBV9,-,-,TGTGCCAGCAGCGTAGGACAGAGAAATTCACCCCTCCACTTT,CASSVGQRNSPLHF
TRBJ2-1,15,TRBV5-6,-,-,TGTGCCAGCAGTTGGGGGCAGGGCGGGTACAATGAGCAGTTCTTC,CASSWGQGGYNEQFF
TRBJ1-1,15,TRBV3-1/TRBV3-2,-,TRBD1,TGTGCCAGCAGCCCGACAGGGGGCAGGCACACTGAAGCTTTCTTT,CASSPTGGRHTEAFF
TRBJ1-5,13,TRBV30,-,-,TGTGCCTGGAGGGGACTGGGTGGGCAGCCCCAGCATTTT,CAWRGLGGQPQHF
TRBJ1-4,12,TRBV6-6,-,-,TGTGCCAGCAGTCAGGGGAACGAAAAACTGTTTTTT,CASSQGNEKLFF
TRBJ2-7,14,TRBV7-8,-,-,TGTGCCAGCAGCTTAGCGGGTCCCTCCTACGAGCAGTACTTC,CASSLAGPSYEQYF
TRBJ2-2,14,TRBV5-1,-,-,TGCGCCAGCAGCTTGGGGGAGGACACCGGGGAGCTGTTTTTT,CASSLGEDTGELFF
TRBJ2-1,14,TRBV4-1,-,TRBD2,TGCGCCAGCAGCCAACAGCGGGAGTGGGGTGAGCAGTTCTTC,CASSQQREWGEQFF
TRBJ2-3,13,TRBV15,-,-,TGTGCCACCAGCAGAGAGCCTCAAGATACGCAGTATTTT,CATSREPQDTQYF
TRBJ1-4,14,TRBV6-4,-,TRBD1,TGTGCCAGCAGTGTTGACAGGGCAAGTGAAAAACTGTTTTTT,CASSVDRASEKLFF
TRBJ1-1,15,TRBV7-9,-,-,TGTGCCAGCAGCCAGGCCGGACCTATCAACACTGAAGCTTTCTTT,CASSQAGPINTEAFF
TRBJ2-2,16,TRBV9,-,TRBD2,TGTGCCAGCAGCTCCGGGACTAGCGGGAGCGGAGGGGAGCTGTTTTTT,CASSSGTSGSGGELFF
TRBJ2-7,17,TRBV5-5,-,TRBD1,TGTGCCAGCAGCTTGGCCTTACCCGACAGGGCGGGCTACGAGCAGTACTTC,CASSLALPDRAGYEQYF
TRBJ1-4,15,TRBV5-1,-,-,TGCGCCAGCAGCTCGACAGCGCCGGAGAATGAAAAACTGTTTTTT,CASSSTAPENEKLFF
TRBJ1-5,13,TRBV7-9,-,-,TGTGCCAGCAGCGGACAGAGCAATCAGCCCCAGCATTTT,CASSGQSNQPQHF
TRBJ2-7,15,TRBV6-1,-,-,TGTGCCAGCAGTGAAGCGGGGCAGGGTTCCTACGAGCAGTACTTC,CASSEAGQGSYEQYF
TRBJ2-3,17,TRBV24-1,-,-,TGTGCCACCAGTGAAGGGCGGTTGCGGGATGGTACAGATACGCAGTATTTT,CATSEGRLRDGTDTQYF
TRBJ2-6,18,TRBV12-5,-,-,TGTGCTAGTGGTTTGGTGGTCAGGGGAACCGCTGGGGCCAACGTCCTGACTTTC,CASGLVVRGTAGANVLTF